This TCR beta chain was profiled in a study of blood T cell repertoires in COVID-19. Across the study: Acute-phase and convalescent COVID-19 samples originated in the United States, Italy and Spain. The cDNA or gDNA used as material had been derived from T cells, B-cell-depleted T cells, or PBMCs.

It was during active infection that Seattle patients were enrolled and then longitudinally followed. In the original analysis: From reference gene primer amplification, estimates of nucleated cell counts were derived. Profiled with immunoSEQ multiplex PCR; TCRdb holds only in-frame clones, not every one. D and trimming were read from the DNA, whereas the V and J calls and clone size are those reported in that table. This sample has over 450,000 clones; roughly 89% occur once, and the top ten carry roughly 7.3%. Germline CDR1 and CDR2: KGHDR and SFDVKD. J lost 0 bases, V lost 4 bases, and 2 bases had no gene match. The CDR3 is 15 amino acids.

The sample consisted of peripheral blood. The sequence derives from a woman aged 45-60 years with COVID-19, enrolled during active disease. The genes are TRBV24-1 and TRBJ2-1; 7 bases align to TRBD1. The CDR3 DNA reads TGTGCCACCAGTGAGACAGGGAGCTCCTACAATGAGCAGTTCTTC. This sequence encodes CATSETGSSYNEQFF.